A single sample is the source of the 23 T cell receptor beta chains below, sequenced in a study of CD8 T cells in ankylosing spondylitis. Study findings and constraints: Within ankylosing spondylitis blood, a TCR beta motif made up of seven to nine highly homologous variants appeared to be characteristic.

The antigens these receptors bind are not known. TCRdb fed the 5' RACE reads into MiXCR, producing one record per CDR3 protein. Altogether 450,000 or so distinct CDR3 sequences are present, more than 25% being singletons, with the ten largest covering roughly 1%. The sequencing input was blood, either unsorted or a sorted T cell fraction (not recorded which). The receptors here all came from a male donor with ankylosing spondylitis.

The chain uses TRBV15 and TRBJ1-6, with 8 bases fitting TRBD1. The V and J ends lost 6 bases and 6 bases, in that order; junction bases with no gene match: 7. This CDR3 spans 15 amino acids. CDR1 is LNHNV and CDR2 is YYDKDF in the germline V gene (reference sequence). CDR3 bases: TGTGCCACCAGTTTGTCAGGGGGCGGTAATTCACCCCTCCACTTT. As protein: CATSLSGGGNSPLHF.

This chain links TRBV11-2 with TRBJ2-3; TRBD2 matches 15 bases. The CDR3 extends over 16 amino acids. V was clipped by 4 bases and J by 3 bases; unmatched bases: 2. CDR1 is SGHAT and CDR2 is FQNNGV in the germline V gene. The CDR3 protein is CASSWTSGGGTDTQYF. For the CDR3, the DNA is TGTGCCAGCAGCTGGACTAGCGGGGGGGGGACAGATACGCAGTATTTT.

This clonotype was observed a few times. The chain links TRBV7-6 to TRBJ2-1; D possibly corresponds to TRBD1 (5 bases). V was clipped by 5 bases and J by 6 bases, with 14 bases between them. CDR1 and CDR2 (germline): SGHVS, FNYEAQ. The CDR3 length is 14 residues. CDR3: CASSPGSQGNEQFF. DNA of the CDR3: TGTGCCAGCAGCCCAGGTAGCCAGGGCAATGAGCAGTTCTTC. The whole variable domain, remainder taken from reference TRBV7-6 and TRBJ2-1, is GAGVSQSPRYKVTKRGQDVALRCDPISGHVSLYWYRQALGQGPEFLTYFNYEAQQDKSGLPNDRFSAERPEGSISTLTIQRTEQRDSAMYRCASSPGSQGNEQFFGPGTRLTVL.

The chain has TRBV28 and TRBJ2-5, with D maybe TRBD2 (5 bases). The CDR3 totals 13 residues. The V end was cut by 10 bases, the J end by 3 bases, with 15 bases between. Per the germline V gene, CDR1 is MDHEN and CDR2 is SYDVKM. The DNA of the CDR3 is TGTGCCACCTTACTAGATGTTGAAGAGACCCAGTACTTC. Translating gives CATLLDVEETQYF.

This rearrangement joins TRBV4-2 to TRBJ2-3; a weak D match, TRBD1 (6 bases). The germline gives CDR1 LGHNA, CDR2 YNFKEQ. V dropped 0 bases and J dropped 4 bases, with 11 bases sitting between them. The CDR3 is made up of 15 amino acids. This CDR3 reads CASSQDTGQPDTQYF. For the CDR3, the DNA is TGTGCCAGCAGCCAAGATACCGGACAGCCAGATACGCAGTATTTT.

This clonotype was detected many times. This chain connects TRBV5-1 to TRBJ2-1; 7 bases line up with TRBD1. Trimming cost V 0 bases and J 2 bases; bases outside gene matches: 5. Looked up from germline, CDR1 is SGHRS and CDR2 is YFSETQ. This CDR3 region has 16 residues. CDR3 coding DNA: TGCGCCAGCAGCTTGGTCCGGACAGGTACCTACAATGAGCAGTTCTTC. Protein: CASSLVRTGTYNEQFF.

In its sample, this clonotype was seen a few times. The chain links TRBV21-1 to TRBJ2-7; the table's D call, TRBD1, was not checked against the DNA. TRBV21-1 corresponds to a pseudogene. This CDR3 is built from 16 residues. The CDR3 DNA reads TGTGCCAGCAGCAAAGCGCGGAAGAACAGGGTGTACGAGCAGTACTTC. This codes for CASSKARKNRVYEQYF.

This clonotype has more than one count but fewer than ten. This sequence joins TRBV7-2 and TRBJ1-2; D is uncertain. Trimming removed 1 base at V and 8 bases at J, with 11 bases between. Germline values: CDR1 SGHTA, CDR2 FQGNSA. CDR3 length equals 13 residues. For the CDR3, the DNA is TGTGCCAGCAGCTTAGGGCGGGAAGGCGGCTACACCTTC. Its translation is CASSLGREGGYTF.

The table lists this clonotype with many counts. The chain couples TRBV5-1 to TRBJ2-5; 12 nucleotides line up with TRBD2. The germline V gene has CDR1 SGHRS and CDR2 YFSETQ. This CDR3 is 15 amino acids long. V shed 0 bases and J 4 bases; nucleotides not matched to a gene: 1. This CDR3 reads CASSLAGLAGETQYF. The CDR3 nucleotides read TGCGCCAGCAGCTTGGCGGGACTAGCGGGAGAGACCCAGTACTTC.

The rearrangement links TRBV7-9 to TRBJ2-1, with 7 positions matching TRBD2. Per germline, CDR1 SEHNR and CDR2 FQNEAQ (reference sequence). The trim removed 5 bases at V and 15 bases at J, leaving 7 bases unmatched. The CDR3 sequence is 11 residues long. The CDR3 spells CASSRLPGGFF. The CDR3 DNA follows: TGTGCCAGCAGCCGGCTCCCGGGGGGGTTCTTC.

This clonotype was detected many times. The chain recombines TRBV5-4 with TRBJ2-7, with 13 bases that match TRBD2. The CDR3 is made up of 17 amino acids. J was trimmed by 4 bases and V by 4 bases; bases with no gene match: 11. Germline values: CDR1 SGHNT, CDR2 YYREEE (reference sequence). CDR3 sequence reads: CASSTYGLAGDSYEQYV. The CDR3 DNA sequence: TGTGCCAGCAGCACCTATGGACTAGCGGGAGATTCGTACGAGCAGTACGTC.

The chain recombines TRBV7-2 with TRBJ2-2; D remains unclear. Germline CDR1 is SGHTA and CDR2 is FQGNSA. CDR3 length equals 15 residues. With 5 bases removed from V and 0 bases from J, the gap between germline ends came to 10 bases. CDR3 DNA sequence: TGTGCCAGCAGCATATTGGGCGCGAACACCGGGGAGCTGTTTTTT. This translates into CASSILGANTGELFF. The full variable domain, in which reference TRBV7-2 and TRBJ2-2 provide the parts outside the CDR3, is GAGVSQSPSNKVTEKGKDVELRCDPISGHTALYWYRQSLGQGLEFLIYFQGNSAPDKSGLPSDRFSAERTGGSVSTLTIQRTQQEDSAVYLCASSILGANTGELFFGEGSRLTVL.

There are a few counts of this clonotype. The V and J genes are TRBV5-8 and TRBJ2-7, with D perhaps being TRBD1 or TRBD2 (5 bases each). V lost 1 base, J lost 3 bases, and 14 bases lay in between. Germline V gene data show CDR1 as SGHTS and CDR2 as YDEGEE. The CDR3 sequence is 15 residues long. The CDR3 sequence is CASSLLRQGRYEQYF. The CDR3, as DNA: TGTGCCAGCAGCTTGCTCCGGCAGGGACGCTACGAGCAGTACTTC.

This clonotype was seen only a few times. CDR3 sequence reads: CASSYRGRTDTQYF. In DNA form, the CDR3 reads TGTGCCAGCAGCTACAGGGGGCGGACAGATACGCAGTATTTT. The rearrangement uses TRBV6-5 and TRBJ2-3, with 9 nucleotides matching TRBD1. The J segment lost 3 bases and the V segment lost 6 bases, leaving 4 bases of the junction unmatched. This CDR3 comprises 14 residues. Per the germline V gene, CDR1 is MNHEY and CDR2 is SVGAGI.

This clonotype turned up a few times. This clone may be a read error of a much larger clone one base away. The rearrangement links TRBV12-3 or TRBV12-4 to TRBJ2-1; 13 nucleotides line up with TRBD2. The CDR3 consists of 15 residues. V lost 7 bases and J lost 4; bases outside the gene matches: 4. The CDR3 bases are TGTGCCAGCAACTCGGGACTAGCGGGATACAATGAGCAGTTCTTC. This codes for CASNSGLAGYNEQFF.

V is TRBV5-6 and J is TRBJ1-4; 9 positions agree with TRBD1. V lost 4 bases, J lost 5 bases, and 15 bases stayed unmatched. This CDR3 has 18 amino acids. CDR1 is SGHDT, CDR2 YYEEEE, per germline. The CDR3 coding sequence is TGTGCCAGCAGCCCACAGGGGGCTGGCGCCGGCCTCAATGAAAAACTGTTTTTT. Protein sequence: CASSPQGAGAGLNEKLFF.

In this sample, this clonotype turned up a few times. The CDR3 here is CSVDPTGGTEAFF. The CDR3 nucleotides are TGCAGCGTTGACCCAACAGGGGGCACTGAAGCTTTCTTT. This chain connects TRBV29-1 to TRBJ1-1; 8 nucleotides align to TRBD1. Germline CDR1 and CDR2: SQVTM and ANQGSEA. With V trimmed by 3 bases and J by 4 bases, 4 bases remained unmatched. This CDR3 comprises 13 residues.

This clonotype showed up many times. The chain employs TRBV5-5 and TRBJ2-1; a weak D match, TRBD1 (6 bases). This CDR3 has 17 residues. Germline assignment: CDR1 SGHKS and CDR2 YYEKEE (reference sequence). The V end was cut by 4 bases, the J end by 5 bases, with 22 bases between. CDR3 DNA sequence: TGTGCCAGCAGCCCAAACCCCGCAGGACAGATAAACAATGAGCAGTTCTTC. Its protein is CASSPNPAGQINNEQFF.

This chain uses TRBV25-1 with TRBJ2-7, with unresolved D. V was shortened by 8 bases and J by 2 bases, with 10 bases between the two germline ends. CDR1 MGHDK and CDR2 SYGVNS come from the germline V gene. The CDR3 consists of 12 residues. CDR3 in amino acids: CASGRLAYEQYF. CDR3 DNA sequence: TGTGCCAGCGGGCGACTGGCCTACGAGCAGTACTTC.

The rearrangement uses TRBV4-2 and TRBJ1-2, with 7 bases lining up with TRBD1. The CDR3 sequence is 14 residues long. Germline V gene sequence: CDR1 LGHNA, CDR2 YNFKEQ. The V and J ends lost 0 bases and 2 bases, in that order; junction bases with no gene match: 0. The CDR3 DNA reads as TGTGCCAGCAGCCAAGAGACAGGGAACTATGGCTACACCTTC. This gives the protein CASSQETGNYGYTF.

The CDR3 protein is CASSLVGDISTDTQYF. DNA of the CDR3: TGTGCCAGCAGCTTAGTAGGGGACATTAGCACAGATACGCAGTATTTT. The genes are TRBV11-3 and TRBJ2-3; possibly TRBD1 for D (6 bases). Germline V gene sequence: CDR1 SGHNT, CDR2 YENEEA. V was clipped by 1 base and J by 0 bases, with 11 bases between them. The CDR3 has 16 amino acids.

This clonotype came up many times. The chain links TRBV7-2 to TRBJ1-1, with unresolved D. The V and J ends lost 3 bases and 0 bases respectively, with 8 bases between them. CDR3 length: 14 amino acids. The germline gives CDR1 SGHTA, CDR2 FQGNSA. CDR3 amino acids: CASSLQVLNTEAFF. For the CDR3, the DNA is TGTGCCAGCAGCTTGCAGGTCCTGAACACTGAAGCTTTCTTT.

This clonotype was counted between two and nine times. J is TRBJ1-5 and V is TRBV6-4, with a weak D call TRBD1 (5 bases). Germline assignment: CDR1 MRHNA and CDR2 SNTAGT. CDR3 length equals 16 residues. Trimming left V 6 bases short and J 5 bases short, with 20 bases between. The CDR3 DNA follows: TGTGCCAGCAGACATATACCAGGGATGGGGCATCAGCCCCAGCATTTT. Encoded protein: CASRHIPGMGHQPQHF.